This is a list of T cell receptor beta chains from one sample in a study of cytomegalovirus exposure and HLA in healthy donors. Sequencing was performed with immunoSEQ multiplex PCR; in TCRdb, only in-frame clones are kept and a portion is missing. The sample consists of about 150,000 clones, approximately 79% of them appearing once. Sequencing was done on a sample of PBMCs. These receptors were collected from a woman aged 45-65 years in good health and CMV-seropositive. Both conserved end residues are part of each CDR3. The order of the fields is D gene, V gene, clone size, J gene, CDR3 DNA, CDR3 protein. A D gene is named only where the DNA matches it firmly. Clone size is given for some rows only: seen once, a few or many times, or a class if the clone is expanded.

d_call: -; v_call: TRBV5-6; clone_size: once; j_call: TRBJ1-1; cdr3_nt: TGTGCCAGCAGCTTGGTTGTAGAGAACACTGAAGCTTTCTTT; cdr3_aa: CASSLVVENTEAFF
d_call: TRBD2; v_call: TRBV27; clone_size: -; j_call: TRBJ2-3; cdr3_nt: TGTGCCAGCAGTTTCAGCGGGGATGGATATACGCAGTATTTT; cdr3_aa: CASSFSGDGYTQYF
d_call: TRBD1; v_call: TRBV4-3; clone_size: -; j_call: TRBJ2-3; cdr3_nt: TGCGCCAGCAGCCCCTCGGACAGGGGAGTCACAGATACGCAGTATTTT; cdr3_aa: CASSPSDRGVTDTQYF
d_call: -; v_call: TRBV19; clone_size: -; j_call: TRBJ2-3; cdr3_nt: TGTGCCAGTAGTATTGGCCTCACTAGTCCACTCACAGATACGCAGTATTTT; cdr3_aa: CASSIGLTSPLTDTQYF
d_call: -; v_call: TRBV13; clone_size: -; j_call: TRBJ1-1; cdr3_nt: TGTGCCAGCAGCTTTCGGGTACTAGGGAACACTGAAGCTTTCTTT; cdr3_aa: CASSFRVLGNTEAFF
d_call: -; v_call: TRBV11-2; clone_size: -; j_call: TRBJ2-1; cdr3_nt: TGTGCCAGCAGCTTCTTTACCGGGACACAATACAATGAGCAGTTCTTC; cdr3_aa: CASSFFTGTQYNEQFF
d_call: -; v_call: TRBV6-5; clone_size: -; j_call: TRBJ1-1; cdr3_nt: TGTGCCAGCAGTTACCACGGGGTTACCACTGAAGCTTTCTTT; cdr3_aa: CASSYHGVTTEAFF
d_call: -; v_call: TRBV5-4; clone_size: -; j_call: TRBJ2-2; cdr3_nt: TGTGCCAGCAGCTTGGCCGCAGGGAGGCAGACCGGGGAGCTGTTTTTT; cdr3_aa: CASSLAAGRQTGELFF
d_call: -; v_call: TRBV9; clone_size: -; j_call: TRBJ1-2; cdr3_nt: TGTGCCAGCAGCCCGCAAGCCGACCCGGGGGGCGGCTACACCTTC; cdr3_aa: CASSPQADPGGGYTF
d_call: TRBD2; v_call: TRBV9; clone_size: -; j_call: TRBJ2-1; cdr3_nt: TGTGCCAGCAGCGTAGGCCAGCGGGGTTACAATGAGCAGTTCTTC; cdr3_aa: CASSVGQRGYNEQFF
d_call: -; v_call: TRBV6-6; clone_size: -; j_call: TRBJ1-5; cdr3_nt: TGTGCCAGCAAATCGGGGGAAGCCAATCAGCCCCAGCATTTT; cdr3_aa: CASKSGEANQPQHF
d_call: -; v_call: TRBV6-6; clone_size: -; j_call: TRBJ2-3; cdr3_nt: TGTGCCAGCAGTTACGGGCCAACGAGTGATACGCAGTATTTT; cdr3_aa: CASSYGPTSDTQYF
d_call: TRBD1; v_call: TRBV4-1; clone_size: -; j_call: TRBJ1-1; cdr3_nt: TGCGCCAGCAGCCAGCTAGGACAGGGAAACACTGAAGCTTTCTTT; cdr3_aa: CASSQLGQGNTEAFF
d_call: -; v_call: TRBV19; clone_size: -; j_call: TRBJ1-5; cdr3_nt: TGTGCCAGTAGTATCGAACACCGGGTTCAGCCCCAGCATTTT; cdr3_aa: CASSIEHRVQPQHF
d_call: -; v_call: TRBV2; clone_size: -; j_call: TRBJ2-2; cdr3_nt: TGTGCCAGCAGTGCAGGGGTTGACGGGGAGCTGTTTTTT; cdr3_aa: CASSAGVDGELFF
d_call: TRBD1; v_call: TRBV5-1; clone_size: -; j_call: TRBJ2-4; cdr3_nt: TGCGCCAGCAGCTTGGGGCCCCAACCCGGGACAGAGCAAAACATTCAGTACTTC; cdr3_aa: CASSLGPQPGTEQNIQYF
d_call: TRBD2; v_call: TRBV12-5; clone_size: -; j_call: TRBJ2-1; cdr3_nt: TGTGCTAGTGGCCCCAGCGGGGGTACTAGGAGTGAGCAGTTCTTC; cdr3_aa: CASGPSGGTRSEQFF
d_call: TRBD1; v_call: TRBV27; clone_size: few; j_call: TRBJ1-2; cdr3_nt: TGTGCCAGCAGTTCGGGACAGGGAACGGGAATTGGTTATGGCTACACCTTC; cdr3_aa: CASSSGQGTGIGYGYTF
d_call: TRBD2; v_call: TRBV7-9; clone_size: -; j_call: TRBJ2-2; cdr3_nt: TGTGCCAGCAGCTTAACGCTCTCCGGGGGGAGCACCGGGGAGCTGTTTTTT; cdr3_aa: CASSLTLSGGSTGELFF
d_call: -; v_call: TRBV6-4; clone_size: once; j_call: TRBJ1-2; cdr3_nt: TGTGCCAGCAGACCGGGACTGGGGAACTATGGCTACACCTTC; cdr3_aa: CASRPGLGNYGYTF
d_call: -; v_call: TRBV7-2; clone_size: -; j_call: TRBJ2-1; cdr3_nt: TGTGCCAGCAGCTTAGGGTTAGCGGACAATGAGCAGTTCTTC; cdr3_aa: CASSLGLADNEQFF
d_call: -; v_call: TRBV7-3; clone_size: -; j_call: TRBJ2-1; cdr3_nt: TGTGCCAGCAGCTTGAGGGCCGACCACTACAATGAGCAGTTCTTC; cdr3_aa: CASSLRADHYNEQFF
d_call: -; v_call: TRBV4-1; clone_size: -; j_call: TRBJ1-6; cdr3_nt: TGCGCCAGCAGTAAGCAGGGGCTCGAACGGCCCCTCCACTTT; cdr3_aa: CASSKQGLERPLHF
d_call: TRBD1; v_call: TRBV9; clone_size: -; j_call: TRBJ1-1; cdr3_nt: TGTGCCAGCAGCGTACCCCGGACAGGGGGCCCCACTGAAGCTTTCTTT; cdr3_aa: CASSVPRTGGPTEAFF
d_call: -; v_call: TRBV15; clone_size: -; j_call: TRBJ1-3; cdr3_nt: TGTGCCACCGGACAGGGAAACACCATATATTTT; cdr3_aa: CATGQGNTIYF